The 11 T cell receptor beta chains given below trace back to one sample, sequenced in a study of beta chain features in type 1 diabetes. Study findings and constraints: Patients with Type 1 diabetes showed moderately but significantly shorter TCRB CDR3s in all four CD4+ subsets.

These receptors are not linked to any known antigen. TCRB transcripts that were expressed got sequenced, as all of the isolated RNA had been reverse transcribed. This table comes from immunoSEQ multiplex PCR, and its TCRdb copy is limited to in-frame clones, with some not included. This sample has some 370,000 clones, with about 10% found just once. Sequencing used central memory CD4+ T cells from blood. The receptor source for this set is a man younger than 45 with type 1 diabetes.

The CDR3, as DNA: TGTGCCAGCCGTTTGGAGGGCCCCGCCTACAATGAGCAGTTCTTC. It is translated as CASRLEGPAYNEQFF. V is TRBV5-6 and J is TRBJ2-1, with D possibly matching TRBD2 (6 bases). In germline, CDR1 is SGHDT, CDR2 YYEEEE. There are 15 residues in the CDR3. V was trimmed by 7 bases and J by 2 bases, leaving 16 bases between them.

This clone was recorded at least ten times. The sample contains more than one DNA sequence encoding this CDR3. The rearrangement links TRBV5-6 to TRBJ2-7, with 9 bases aligning to TRBD1. The CDR3 length is 14 residues. Trimming removed 4 bases from V and 1 base from J; junction bases left unmatched: 3. Germline V lookup: CDR1 SGHDT, CDR2 YYEEEE. CDR3 sequence: CASSTDRGSYEQYF. As DNA, the CDR3 is TGTGCCAGCAGCACGGACAGGGGTTCCTACGAGCAGTACTTC.

The chain combines TRBV7-2 with TRBJ2-1; 15 bases are a match to TRBD2. The germline CDR1 and CDR2 sequences are SGHTA and FQGNSA. This CDR3 contains 18 residues. The ends lost 4 bases at V and 2 bases at J; junction bases unmatched: 6. The CDR3 DNA reads TGTGCCAGCAGCTCCGGAGGACTAGCGGGAGGGCCCTACAATGAGCAGTTCTTC. Its translation: CASSSGGLAGGPYNEQFF.

The CDR3 sequence is CASSPRGGAASYEQYF. Written as DNA, the CDR3 is TGTGCCAGCAGCCCCCGTGGAGGGGCCGCCTCCTACGAGCAGTACTTC. This sequence joins TRBV5-4 and TRBJ2-7, with D tentatively TRBD2 (6 bases). In germline, CDR1 is SGHNT, CDR2 YYREEE (reference sequence). The V gene lost 4 bases and the J gene lost 0 bases, with 17 bases spanning the gap. The CDR3 runs to 16 residues.

V gene TRBV6-5 combines with J gene TRBJ2-7, with 7 bases lining up with TRBD2. The length of the CDR3 is 15 residues. Unmatched junction bases numbered 12, after V lost 6 bases and J lost 4 bases. Germline lookup yields CDR1 MNHEY and CDR2 SVGAGI. CDR3 amino acids: CASRRESGMGYEQYF. DNA of the CDR3: TGTGCCAGCAGAAGAGAGAGCGGGATGGGGTACGAGCAGTACTTC.

This chain connects TRBV28 to TRBJ1-4; the D gene is possibly TRBD1 (5 bases). The CDR3 runs 16 residues. Germline CDR1 and CDR2: MDHEN and SYDVKM. The V end was cut by 3 bases, the J end by 2 bases, with 13 bases between. DNA for the CDR3: TGTGCCAGCAGTTTCTCCGGGGGGAATACTAATGAAAAACTGTTTTTT. As protein: CASSFSGGNTNEKLFF.

This clone was recorded a few times. V gene TRBV11-2 combines with J gene TRBJ2-3; tentative D call: TRBD1 (6 bases). Germline-derived CDR1 and CDR2 are SGHAT and FQNNGV. Trimming shortened V by 5 bases and J by 2 bases, and 11 bases separated the two germline ends. This CDR3 has 14 amino acids. The CDR3 sequence is CASSPRGTTDTQYF. CDR3 nucleotides: TGTGCCAGCAGCCCTAGGGGGACCACAGATACGCAGTATTTT. Supplemented by reference TRBV11-2 and TRBJ2-3, the full variable domain reads EAGVAQSPRYKIIEKRQSVAFWCNPISGHATLYWYQQILGQGPKLLIQFQNNGVVDDSQLPKDRFSAERLKGVDSTLKIQPAKLEDSAVYLCASSPRGTTDTQYFGPGTRLTVL.

The genes are TRBV19 and TRBJ2-3, with 8 bases aligning to TRBD2. CDR3 length equals 14 residues. Trimming took 7 bases from V and 4 from J; bases not matched to a gene: 7. CDR1 is LNHDA and CDR2 is SQIVND in the germline V gene (reference sequence). The chain's CDR3 is CASTPGLVADTQYF. The CDR3 DNA is TGTGCCAGTACCCCGGGACTAGTGGCAGATACGCAGTATTTT. The complete variable domain, with remaining parts taken from reference TRBV19 and TRBJ2-3, reads DGGITQSPKYLFRKEGQNVTLSCEQNLNHDAMYWYRQDPGQGLRLIYYSQIVNDFQKGDIAEGYSVSREKKESFPLTVTSAQKNPTAFYLCASTPGLVADTQYFGPGTRLTVL.

This clone was counted between two and nine times. The chain recombines TRBV5-4 with TRBJ2-5; TRBD2 agrees at 12 bases. V shed 0 bases and J 7 bases; nucleotides not matched to a gene: 7. Germline V gene sequence: CDR1 SGHNT, CDR2 YYREEE (reference sequence). The CDR3 consists of 16 residues. The chain's CDR3 is CASSLDWASGRVTQYF. The CDR3 DNA reads as TGTGCCAGCAGCTTGGATTGGGCTAGCGGGAGGGTGACCCAGTACTTC.

This clone was recorded a few times. The chain combines TRBV23-1 with TRBJ2-7, with D hard to call. TRBV23-1 is an ORF, and what it does is uncertain. Deletions cut 0 bases from V and 0 bases from J, with 18 bases between. The CDR3 covers 18 residues. In DNA, the CDR3 is TGCGCCAGCAGTCAATCCTGGGTAGGTGGCAGGCCCTCCTACGAGCAGTACTTC. Its translation: CASSQSWVGGRPSYEQYF.

In this sample, this clone turned up many times. J is TRBJ2-3 and V is TRBV7-9, with D unresolved. From germline, CDR1 is SEHNR and CDR2 FQNEAQ (reference sequence). There are 16 residues in the CDR3. The germline V and J ends were trimmed by 5 bases and 0 bases, with 15 bases remaining between them. CDR3: CASSRRGGSSTDTQYF. CDR3 DNA: TGTGCCAGCAGCAGAAGAGGCGGTTCTAGCACAGATACGCAGTATTTT.